This T cell receptor beta chain was identified during a study of cytomegalovirus exposure and HLA in healthy donors (dated by TCRdb to about 2017). For the wider study: An earlier analysis of several hundred of the donors reported about 260 Gb of sequence data and 117 million unique TCR beta sequences obtained from around 180 million T cells. Besides the first cohort of roughly 700 subjects, a separate validation cohort made up of 120 different subjects was used. The study was designed to test whether signatures of past pathogen exposure could be identified by cataloging public T cell receptors. Every discovery cohort repertoire had been produced on one sequencing platform. Both class I and class II loci were covered by HLA typing, at four-digit resolution. Using immunosequencing, the study profiled T cell repertoires from 666 subjects and related those repertoires to cytomegalovirus serostatus. Across some 400 genotyped donors of the cohort, an average of roughly 250,000 unique TCR beta nucleotide sequences per donor were sequenced, and 15% to 20% of those sequences were non-productive. An earlier analysis of approximately 640 of the donors applied high-throughput TCR beta sequencing to assess whether each TCR beta V gene segment acted as functional or pseudogenic. The number of typed donors differed by locus: about 620-640 for A, B, C, DRB1 and DQB1; roughly 510 for DQA1; 606 for DPA1; and roughly 450 for DPB1. An early release covering roughly 580 HLA-typed donors comprised approximately 290 gigabases of sequencing data and around 85 million unique TCR sequences. The study combined high-throughput TCR immunosequencing, statistical association of individual TCRs with disease status, and machine learning to predict cytomegalovirus infection status. In the later analysis, no new phenotypic data were used to find candidate immune exposures; instead, reliance was placed on TCR beta sequences and their occurrence across donors. Of the roughly 400 genotyped donors, 75% to 85% were placed in the genetic ancestry cluster associated with self-reported Caucasian donors. Roughly five DR-DQ haplotypes were handled as single units for association and clustering because linkage in the cohort was strong. Donor age, sex, ethnicity and CMV serostatus were compiled together with the repertoire data. A later analysis re-analyzed previously published TCR beta repertoires from 550 to 700 donors and added high-resolution HLA genotyping to study TCR occurrence patterns. A later genetic analysis took genome-wide SNP genotypes for about three fifths of the 666 donors and used that subset as a discovery cohort. The investigation overall reported the following: A later analysis found that TCR association rates varied across HLA loci, with DRB1 alleles showing the most associated TCRs and HLA-C alleles the fewest. Because HLA typing was missing for some donors at each locus, association tests included only the typed subset. A total of about 180 TCR beta chains were listed by the study as associated with cytomegalovirus. A cluster of highly shared sequence variants was judged likely to be a technical artifact of the sequencing pipeline. Most TCR sequences were seen in very few donors, while some public TCRs were found in many individuals. An earlier analysis of some 590 of the donors showed that most TCR beta V segments appeared in productive rearrangements either about 87% or about 30% of the time, which broadly matched IMGT annotations. In vitro tests confirmed that a few of the cytomegalovirus-associated TCR beta chains recognize cytomegalovirus antigens. CMV serostatus was the only immune exposure information available for the cohort. In a later genetic analysis, fewer N-insertions in productive TCRs were reported among donors in an Asian-associated ancestry cluster than the approximately 710-donor mean. The authors suggested that the approach could potentially be extended to other disease states and immunological phenotypes. Linkage disequilibrium might explain the correlated functional status among segregating V segments, but an unknown experimental factor could not be ruled out. This cohort had only TCR beta chains sequenced, and the lack of alpha or paired-chain data limited which features could be detected. Assigning TCR associations to individual alleles was difficult when HLA alleles, especially DR and DQ, strongly co-occurred. Most CMV-associated TCR beta chains appeared to be HLA-restricted in a later analysis, and the HLA associations seemed to be driven largely by CMV exposure. Sequencing depth was assumed to be roughly uniform across donors in the presence/absence analyses, though that assumption may not hold. Specific HLA alleles were associated with 15,000 to 20,000 TCR beta sequences at a false discovery rate of 0.05 in a later analysis. Compared with equally common non-associated chains, HLA-associated TCR beta chains in a later analysis were more clonally expanded and had lower generation probabilities. In a later genetic analysis, a missense DCLRE1C variant was associated with V-gene and J-gene trimming of TCR beta chains, and the association was replicated in an independent cohort. In a later analysis, several top co-occurrence clusters were reported to appear linked to parvovirus B19, influenza, CMV and Epstein-Barr virus. A further reported finding was that TCR beta sequences accurately predicted the HLA-A and HLA-B alleles for most subjects in the first cohort. Because counts were too low, roughly 16 rarely observed V segments, including chromosome 9 orphons, were excluded from the earlier analysis of 587 of the donors. The classifier was reported to diagnose cytomegalovirus status with high specificity and sensitivity in both the original cohort and the validation cohort. The 87-base-pair reads could not distinguish some IMGT-functional V segments, including TRBV6-2 and TRBV6-3, so those segments were excluded.

Looking up the germline V gene yields CDR1 MNHEY and CDR2 SVGAGI. V trim: 5 bases; J trim: 7 bases; unmatched bases: 2. The CDR3 starts with the cysteine, ends with the phenylalanine, and has 12 residues. The read is trimmed to its CDR3 DNA, 36 bases read in frame from base 1. The method behind the library was the immunoSEQ multiplex PCR assay. For the multiplex PCR, a mixture combining 60 forward primers for TCR Vbeta segments and 13 reverse primers for TCR Jbeta segments was used. Amplification of the CDR3 region of rearranged TCR beta genes was performed with a multiplex PCR assay on genomic DNA. The amplified TCR beta libraries were sequenced on the Illumina HiSeq System as 87-base-pair reads. From the authors' description of their analysis: A later analysis tallied some 79 million unique TCR beta chains across the 666 repertoires, and approximately 11 million of those chains were shared by two or more donors. Raw reads were error-corrected and collapsed into unique sequences by a nearest-neighbor algorithm in which closely related sequences were merged to remove PCR and sequencing errors. CDR3 sequences were aligned to IMGT reference sequences to assign V, D and J gene segments. For a sequence to be retained, a match of at least six nucleotides was required to both a V gene segment and a J gene segment. A rearrangement was called productive if the CDR3 had no stop codons and remained in frame with V and J, and every other rearrangement was called non-productive. Following IMGT convention, CDR3 was defined as the stretch from the second conserved V-encoded cysteine up to the conserved J-encoded phenylalanine. The earlier analysis of 500 to 600 of the donors excluded sequences that lacked an unambiguous match to a single V gene segment. An earlier analysis of several hundred of the donors called V segments functional above 56.7% productive rearrangements and segregating when the between-donor standard deviation exceeded 5%. A statistical classification framework was built to diagnose cytomegalovirus status from the catalog of TCR beta chain sequences. In a later analysis, TCR nucleotide sequences were compared against IMGT/GENE-DB human TR gene sequences so that V and J genes could be assigned. In a later analysis, CDR3 sequences and most-parsimonious VDJ recombination scenarios were assigned using the TCRdist pipeline. In a later analysis, every TCR beta chain was defined by the combination of its CDR3 amino acid sequence and its V-gene family, and reads without a unique V-gene family were dropped. In a later analysis, around 650 highly shared, low-generation-probability nucleotide sequences were removed to address suspected cross-contamination and a sequencing artifact. In a later analysis, a clonal expansion index was calculated for each public chain from normalized within-repertoire ranks of inferred template counts. In a later analysis, generation probabilities were computed using a VDJ recombination model fitted to out-of-frame rearrangements, and the results were checked against IGoR. Hypergeometric tests were used in a later analysis to score TCR-TCR, TCR-HLA and TCR-CMV co-occurrence, with a repertoire-size bias correction applied to the TCR pairs. To estimate false discovery rates, a later analysis permuted the HLA or CMV assignments 20 times. In a later analysis, co-occurring TCRs were grouped using DBSCAN, and TCRdist sequence similarity was added for clustering within HLA-allele-positive subsets. Co-occurrence clustering excluded repertoires with fewer than 30,000 or more than 120,000 public chains, plus five with anomalous nucleotide sharing. As stored in TCRdb, this immuneACCESS dataset retains in-frame rearrangements with V and J assigned. A fraction of the clones does not appear; measured against another copy, unresolved V genes explain less than half of the discrepancy, and the remainder lacks a known reason. V and J calls and clone size are given by that table; D and trimming were obtained from the DNA. For this sample there are approximately 92,000 clones; roughly 80% appear just once. Of the sample, roughly 1.1% falls within the top ten clones.

The cohort consisted of 600 to 750 healthy bone marrow donors. All cohort members were sampled while nominally healthy, although unrecorded immune exposures were likely present. The donor was CMV seropositive and belonged to the group of a few hundred seropositive cohort members. Every donor gave a peripheral blood sample, and the peripheral blood mononuclear cells from that sample were used for TCR beta sequencing. The Qiagen DNeasy Blood Extraction Kit was used to extract genomic DNA from the blood cell samples. For this clone: Its antigen remains undetermined. No much larger clone is present one base from it, and per-base qualities are unavailable.

The chain uses TRBV6-5 and TRBJ2-1, with TRBD1 identical over 7 junction bases. This receptor was obtained from a girl aged 2 to 9 in good health and CMV-seropositive. Sequenced sample: PBMCs. The CDR3: CASSPGGNEQFF. The DNA reads TGTGCCAGCAGTCCAGGGGGTAATGAGCAGTTCTTC.